The 12 T cell receptor beta chains below all came from one sample that was sequenced in a study of siplizumab effects on memory and regulatory T cells. The assay was immunoSEQ multiplex PCR, and TCRdb's table has in-frame clones only and misses some. The profile shows roughly 100,000 clones, 90% to 95% of them singletons. Sequences were obtained from CD4+ T cells sorted from blood. These receptors all come from a human donor in good health.

About this clone: This specimen includes other DNA sequences encoding the same CDR3. The CDR3 coding sequence is TGCGCCAGCAGCTTGGGACAGACTGGAAACACCATATATTTT. It is translated as CASSLGQTGNTIYF. The rearrangement joins TRBV5-1 to TRBJ1-3; D may be TRBD1 (5 bases). V lost 0 bases and J lost 2, with 6 bases in between. Germline V gives CDR1 SGHRS, CDR2 YFSETQ. This CDR3 region has 14 residues.

The rearrangement links TRBV7-2 to TRBJ1-1, with 8 bases that match TRBD1. With 4 bases clipped from V and 2 bases from J, the junction kept 3 bases outside the gene matches. In germline, CDR1 is SGHTA, CDR2 FQGNSA. This CDR3 is 14 amino acids long. The CDR3 region has the DNA TGTGCCAGCAGCTCTCAGGGGGCCAACACTGAAGCTTTCTTT. Its protein is CASSSQGANTEAFF.

The V call is TRBV29-1, the J call TRBJ1-1; D is ambiguous. The CDR3 extends over 13 amino acids. Trimming took 7 bases from V and 3 from J, leaving 15 bases between them. Germline CDR1 reads SQVTM; CDR2 reads ANQGSEA. CDR3: CSGALSSHTEAFF. CDR3 DNA sequence: TGCAGCGGGGCCCTCAGTAGTCACACTGAAGCTTTCTTT.

This clone was seen once. This chain links TRBV18 with TRBJ2-2; D is uncertain. Trimming pared 3 bases from V and 1 base from J, leaving 12 bases between. Germline V lookup: CDR1 KGHSH, CDR2 LQKENI. This CDR3 is 16 amino acids long. The CDR3 DNA reads TGTGCCAGCTCACCCGGCCTCCAAGAGAACACCGGGGAGCTGTTTTTT. This encodes CASSPGLQENTGELFF.

This chain uses TRBV7-2 with TRBJ2-7; perhaps TRBD2 as D (6 bases). Germline CDR1 and CDR2: SGHTA and FQGNSA. V lost 5 bases to trimming and J lost 3 bases, with 20 bases between them. The length of the CDR3 is 16 residues. The CDR3 loop reads CASSQTRDWLNYEQYF. The CDR3 coding sequence is TGTGCCAGCAGCCAAACGCGGGACTGGCTAAACTACGAGCAGTACTTC.

The rearrangement uses TRBV19 and TRBJ1-6; D is perhaps TRBD1 (5 bases). V was clipped by 3 bases and J by 5 bases, with 8 bases between them. Germline loops: CDR1 LNHDA, CDR2 SQIVND (reference sequence). The CDR3 totals 14 residues. The CDR3, as DNA: TGTGCCAGTAGTATTGGGGGAGATAATTCACCCCTCCACTTT. This codes for CASSIGGDNSPLHF.

This clone was recorded only once. The chain uses TRBV28 and TRBJ2-7; 8 positions agree with TRBD1. J lost 2 bases, V lost 3 bases, and 6 bases had no gene match. The CDR3 totals 15 residues. Germline V gene data show CDR1 as MDHEN and CDR2 as SYDVKM. The CDR3 DNA sequence: TGTGCCAGCAGTTTGGTTGGACAGGGTCCCTACGAGCAGTACTTC. Its translation: CASSLVGQGPYEQYF.

This clone was found once. CDR3 DNA sequence: TGCAGCGTTGTAGGACAGGGACTCATTGGGGCCAACGTCCTGACTTTC. Protein sequence: CSVVGQGLIGANVLTF. This chain uses TRBV29-1 with TRBJ2-6; 8 nucleotides match TRBD1. The trim removed 4 bases at V and 3 bases at J, leaving 8 bases unmatched. Germline CDR1 reads SQVTM; CDR2 reads ANQGSEA. This CDR3 has 16 residues.

This chain uses TRBV6-5 with TRBJ2-7; D unresolved. CDR1 MNHEY and CDR2 SVGAGI come from the germline V gene. CDR3 size: 16 residues. Trimming removed 4 bases at V and 0 bases at J, with 16 bases between. The CDR3, as DNA: TGTGCCAGCAGTTTTGTCGTGACGGATAGCTCCTACGAGCAGTACTTC. Its translation is CASSFVVTDSSYEQYF.

The V gene is TRBV10-3, the J gene TRBJ1-2; D is uncertain. V was shortened by 10 bases and J by 0 bases, with 12 bases between the two germline ends. Germline V CDR1 and CDR2: ENHRY, SYGVKD. The CDR3 loop spans 13 amino acids. The CDR3 here is CATLRAANYGYTF. The CDR3 DNA is TGTGCCACCCTCAGAGCCGCTAACTATGGCTACACCTTC.

The genes are TRBV9 and TRBJ2-7; D might be TRBD1 or TRBD2, each matching 5 bases. Germline V gives CDR1 SGDLS, CDR2 YYNGEE. Trimming took 3 bases from V and 8 from J, leaving 21 bases between them. The CDR3 length is 15 residues. Written as DNA, the CDR3 is TGTGCCAGCAGCGCCGCCGGGACGGGATTTGTGCAGCAGTACTTC. This encodes CASSAAGTGFVQQYF.

V usage is TRBV7-2 and J usage is TRBJ2-7; TRBD2 agrees at 7 bases. V lost 5 bases, J lost 5 bases, and 12 bases stayed unmatched. Germline V CDR1 and CDR2: SGHTA, FQGNSA. The length of the CDR3 is 15 residues. The DNA for the CDR3 is TGTGCCAGCAGCCCCGGGGGAAGCGGGATAGACGAGCAGTACTTC. This translates into CASSPGGSGIDEQYF. The variable domain in full, with the rest retrieved from reference TRBV7-2 and TRBJ2-7, is GAGVSQSPSNKVTEKGKDVELRCDPISGHTALYWYRQSLGQGLEFLIYFQGNSAPDKSGLPSDRFSAERTGGSVSTLTIQRTQQEDSAVYLCASSPGGSGIDEQYFGPGTRLTVT.